Below, 12 T cell receptor beta chains from the same sample are listed, as sequenced in a study of OX40 agonist ivuxolimab in advanced cancers. Profiled with immunoSEQ multiplex PCR; TCRdb holds only in-frame clones, not every one. This sample has 40,000 or so clones, with 80% to 90% found just once. Specimen: CD4+ or CD8+ T cells sorted from blood, collected in a trial of the OX40 agonist ivuxolimab. These TCRs come from an adult with an advanced solid tumor such as melanoma, head and neck, liver or kidney cancer.

The V gene is TRBV6-5, the J gene TRBJ2-2; no firm D call. This CDR3 has 11 residues. Germline V CDR1 and CDR2: MNHEY, SVGAGI. V was cut by 5 bases and J by 4 bases, with 2 bases left in between. This chain's CDR3 is CASSLTGELFF. CDR3 in DNA: TGTGCCAGCAGTCTCACCGGGGAGCTGTTTTTT.

The gene calls are TRBV14 and TRBJ1-1; D uncertain. The CDR3 has 14 amino acids. The germline gives CDR1 SGHDN, CDR2 FVKESK. Between the trimmed V and J ends, which lost 3 bases and 11 bases, there was a span of 19 bases. CDR3 DNA sequence: TGTGCCAGCAGCCATACAAAAAGGCCGGGTTCGGCTTTCTTT. Protein: CASSHTKRPGSAFF.

The CDR3 reads CASSASFSYGYTF. In DNA form, the CDR3 reads TGTGCCAGCAGCGCCAGTTTTTCCTATGGCTACACCTTC. The gene calls are TRBV9 and TRBJ1-2; the D is unclear. V lost 3 bases and J 4 bases, leaving 10 bases between the germline ends. This CDR3 region has 13 residues. The germline gives CDR1 SGDLS, CDR2 YYNGEE.

The V call is TRBV7-3, the J call TRBJ1-6; D unresolved. Germline lookup yields CDR1 SGHTA and CDR2 FQGTGA. The V gene lost 5 bases and the J gene lost 7 bases, with 15 bases spanning the gap. The CDR3 covers 15 residues. The CDR3, as DNA: TGTGCCAGCAGCCTCCGGCCGCAACCAAATTCACCCCTCCACTTT. It is translated as CASSLRPQPNSPLHF.

This clone was observed a single time. V is TRBV5-5 and J is TRBJ2-7, with D hard to call. In germline, CDR1 is SGHKS, CDR2 YYEKEE (reference sequence). The CDR3 loop spans 13 amino acids. Trimming left V 6 bases short and J 5 bases short, with 15 bases between. The CDR3 spells CASMTRPSDEQYF. CDR3 nucleotides: TGTGCCAGCATGACCCGACCTTCAGACGAGCAGTACTTC.

The chain carries TRBV5-6 and TRBJ1-2; D call uncertain. This CDR3 contains 13 residues. V lost 4 bases to trimming and J lost 0 bases, with 7 bases between them. Germline CDR1 and CDR2: SGHDT and YYEEEE. The CDR3 DNA reads TGTGCCAGCAGCCTCAAGGCTAACTATGGCTACACCTTC. Its protein product is CASSLKANYGYTF.

The chain links TRBV2 to TRBJ1-2; D is uncertain. Germline-derived CDR1 and CDR2 are SNHLY and FYNNEI. The length of the CDR3 is 13 residues. V dropped 8 bases and J dropped 5 bases, with 15 bases sitting between them. CDR3 DNA sequence: TGTGCCAGCGGCGGGGTTGGAGAATATGGCTACACCTTC. As protein: CASGGVGEYGYTF.

The chain uses TRBV28 and TRBJ1-1; D is perhaps TRBD1 (5 bases). CDR1 is MDHEN and CDR2 is SYDVKM in the germline V gene. Trimming removed 8 bases at V and 0 bases at J, with 10 bases between. This CDR3 region has 13 residues. The DNA for the CDR3 is TGTGCCAGCCTCGACAGTCTGAACACTGAAGCTTTCTTT. The encoded protein is CASLDSLNTEAFF.

There are a few counts of this clone. The chain joins TRBV9 to TRBJ2-7; D is uncertain. Between the trimmed V and J ends, which lost 3 bases and 6 bases, there was a span of 10 bases. The CDR3 covers 12 residues. Germline V lookup: CDR1 SGDLS, CDR2 YYNGEE. The CDR3, as DNA: TGTGCCAGCAGCGCCCCCGGCTCCGAGCAGTACTTC. Translating it yields CASSAPGSEQYF.

This rearrangement joins TRBV19 to TRBJ1-4; 12 nucleotides match TRBD1. V lost 5 bases, J lost 8 bases, and 6 bases stayed unmatched. The CDR3 loop spans 15 amino acids. The germline V gene has CDR1 LNHDA and CDR2 SQIVND (reference sequence). The CDR3 sequence: CASSLTGTGGEKLFF. CDR3 nucleotides: TGTGCCAGTAGTCTCACCGGGACAGGGGGCGAAAAACTGTTTTTT.

The chain carries TRBV12-5 and TRBJ2-1; D possibly matches TRBD1 or TRBD2 (5 bases each). The V gene's germline CDR1 is LGHNT and CDR2 FRNRAP. Trimming stripped 4 bases from V and 5 bases from J, with 24 bases between. The CDR3 covers 18 residues. The CDR3 spells CASGSGMPQGRLNNEQFF. The CDR3 coding sequence is TGTGCTAGTGGTTCTGGGATGCCTCAGGGACGGCTAAACAATGAGCAGTTCTTC.

This chain links TRBV2 with TRBJ1-2; D unclear. V was clipped by 2 bases and J by 0 bases, with 7 bases between them. The CDR3 loop spans 14 amino acids. Germline CDR1 reads SNHLY; CDR2 reads FYNNEI. This CDR3 is CASSELRANYGYTF. The CDR3, as DNA: TGTGCCAGCAGTGAACTGAGAGCTAACTATGGCTACACCTTC. Full variable domain (missing parts from reference TRBV2 and TRBJ1-2): EPEVTQTPSHQVTQMGQEVILRCVPISNHLYFYWYRQILGQKVEFLVSFYNNEISEKSEIFDDQFSVERPDGSNFTLKIRSTKLEDSAMYFCASSELRANYGYTFGSGTRLTVV.